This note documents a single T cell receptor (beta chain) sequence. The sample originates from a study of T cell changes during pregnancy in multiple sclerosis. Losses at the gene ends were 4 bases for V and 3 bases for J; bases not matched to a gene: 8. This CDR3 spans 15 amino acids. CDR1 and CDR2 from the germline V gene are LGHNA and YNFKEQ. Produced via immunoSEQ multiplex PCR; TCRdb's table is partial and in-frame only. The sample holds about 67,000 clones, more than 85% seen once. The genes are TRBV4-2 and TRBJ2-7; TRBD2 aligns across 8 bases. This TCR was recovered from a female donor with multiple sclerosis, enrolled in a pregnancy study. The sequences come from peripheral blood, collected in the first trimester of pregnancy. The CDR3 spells CASSPEAGVGYEQYF. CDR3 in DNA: TGTGCCAGCAGCCCGGAAGCGGGAGTAGGCTACGAGCAGTACTTC.